These T cell receptor beta chains were read from a single sample in a study of CD8+ T cells in alopecia areata. Sequencing used immunoSEQ multiplex PCR; TCRdb keeps in-frame clones, though not all of them. Of some 130,000 clones listed, about 59% are singletons. The sequencing here drew on CD8+ T cells sorted from blood, taken at week 4, from a patient treated with tofacitinib. The source is a human donor with alopecia areata. Both conserved end residues are part of each CDR3. The D gene is left open where the match is weak. Where a row states a size, it is once, few, many or the class of an expanded clone; other rows omit it.

TRBJ2-7	TRBV14	15	TRBD1	few	CASSMGQGRSYEQYF	TGTGCCAGCAGCATGGGACAGGGTCGGTCCTACGAGCAGTACTTC
TRBJ1-5	TRBV4-1	15	TRBD1	.	CASSQYRGGNQPQHF	TGCGCCAGCAGCCAATACAGGGGAGGCAATCAGCCCCAGCATTTT
TRBJ2-7	TRBV6-6	15	.	.	CASSPHPGRAYEQYF	TGTGCCAGCAGCCCACACCCCGGGCGCGCCTACGAGCAGTACTTC
TRBJ1-2	TRBV27	14	.	.	CASSQVRGSYGYTF	TGTGCCAGCAGTCAGGTGAGGGGGAGCTATGGCTACACCTTC
TRBJ1-2	TRBV4-1	13	TRBD1	.	CASSPADRDGYTF	TGCGCCAGCAGCCCAGCGGACAGGGATGGCTACACCTTC
TRBJ2-1	TRBV5-1	17	TRBD2	.	CASSPPSGGAHVNEQFF	TGCGCCAGCAGCCCACCAAGCGGGGGGGCCCATGTAAATGAGCAGTTCTTC
TRBJ2-2	TRBV4-1	15	.	.	CASSQVEGSTGELFF	TGCGCCAGCAGCCAAGTGGAGGGGAGCACCGGGGAGCTGTTTTTT
TRBJ2-5	TRBV7-9	13	TRBD1	.	CASSARGRETQYF	TGTGCCAGCAGCGCCAGGGGGCGGGAGACCCAGTACTTC
TRBJ2-3	TRBV10-3	14	.	.	CAIRVTANTDTQYF	TGTGCCATCAGGGTGACGGCAAACACAGATACGCAGTATTTT
TRBJ2-7	TRBV7-9	15	TRBD1	once	CASSPRTGGSYEQYF	TGTGCCAGCAGCCCCCGGACAGGGGGTTCTTACGAGCAGTACTTC
TRBJ2-7	TRBV29-1	13	.	once	CSVAGLNPYEQYF	TGCAGCGTTGCGGGACTTAACCCGTACGAGCAGTACTTC
TRBJ2-7	TRBV29-1	13	.	.	CSVGIGKALEQYF	TGCAGCGTTGGTATAGGGAAGGCTCTCGAGCAGTACTTC
TRBJ1-5	TRBV10-3	15	.	few	CAISDELTPNQPQHF	TGTGCCATCAGTGATGAGCTTACCCCCAATCAGCCCCAGCATTTT
TRBJ2-7	TRBV9	14	.	.	CASSPLRSEYEQYF	TGTGCCAGCAGCCCCCTGCGGTCAGAATACGAGCAGTACTTC